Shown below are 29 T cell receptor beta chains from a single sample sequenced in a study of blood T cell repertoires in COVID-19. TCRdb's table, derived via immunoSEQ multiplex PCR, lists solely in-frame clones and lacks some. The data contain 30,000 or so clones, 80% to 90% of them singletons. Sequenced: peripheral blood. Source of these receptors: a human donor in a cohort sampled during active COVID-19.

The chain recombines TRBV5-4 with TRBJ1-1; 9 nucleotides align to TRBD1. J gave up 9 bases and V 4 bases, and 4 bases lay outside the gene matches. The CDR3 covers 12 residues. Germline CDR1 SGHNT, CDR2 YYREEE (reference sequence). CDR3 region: CASSGGTGKAFF. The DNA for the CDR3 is TGTGCCAGCAGCGGAGGGACAGGGAAAGCTTTCTTT.

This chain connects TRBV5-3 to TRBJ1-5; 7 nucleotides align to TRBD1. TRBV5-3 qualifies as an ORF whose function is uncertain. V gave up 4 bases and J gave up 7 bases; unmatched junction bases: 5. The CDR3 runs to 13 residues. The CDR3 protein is CARSAFRGQPQHF. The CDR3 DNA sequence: TGTGCCAGAAGCGCCTTCAGGGGGCAGCCCCAGCATTTT.

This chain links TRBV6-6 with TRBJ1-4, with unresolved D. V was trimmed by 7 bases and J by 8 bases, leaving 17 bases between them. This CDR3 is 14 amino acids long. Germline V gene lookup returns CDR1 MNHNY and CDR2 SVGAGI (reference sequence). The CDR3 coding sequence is TGTGCCAGCATCCCCCGACCGGGAGCCGAAAAACTGTTTTTT. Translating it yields CASIPRPGAEKLFF.

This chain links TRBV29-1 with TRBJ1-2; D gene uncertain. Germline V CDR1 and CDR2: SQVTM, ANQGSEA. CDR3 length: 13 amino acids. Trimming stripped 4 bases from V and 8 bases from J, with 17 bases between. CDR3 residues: CSVARSEQGGYTF. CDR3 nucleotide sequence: TGCAGCGTTGCCAGGTCTGAGCAAGGCGGCTACACCTTC.

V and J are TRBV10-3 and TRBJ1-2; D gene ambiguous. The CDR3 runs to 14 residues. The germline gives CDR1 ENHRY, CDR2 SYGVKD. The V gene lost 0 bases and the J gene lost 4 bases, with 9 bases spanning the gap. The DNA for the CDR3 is TGTGCCATCAGTGAGTCCAGAGGCGGCTATGGCTACACCTTC. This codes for CAISESRGGYGYTF.

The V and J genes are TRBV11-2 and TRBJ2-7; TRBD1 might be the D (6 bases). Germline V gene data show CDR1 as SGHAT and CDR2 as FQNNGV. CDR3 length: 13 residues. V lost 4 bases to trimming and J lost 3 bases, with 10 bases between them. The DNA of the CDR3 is TGTGCCAGCAGCTCGCAACAGGGCTACGAGCAGTACTTC. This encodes CASSSQQGYEQYF.

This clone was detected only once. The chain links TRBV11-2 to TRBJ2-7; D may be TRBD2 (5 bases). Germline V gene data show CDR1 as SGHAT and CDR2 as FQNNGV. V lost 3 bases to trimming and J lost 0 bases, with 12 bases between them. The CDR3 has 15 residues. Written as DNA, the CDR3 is TGTGCCAGCAGCTTTTTTACGGGGAACTCCTACGAGCAGTACTTC. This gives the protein CASSFFTGNSYEQYF.

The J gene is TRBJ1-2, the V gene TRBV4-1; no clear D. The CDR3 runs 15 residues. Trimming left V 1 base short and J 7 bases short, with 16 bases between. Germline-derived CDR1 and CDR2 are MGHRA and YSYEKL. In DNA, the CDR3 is TGCGCCAGCAGCCAAGTGGGTCGGGGTATAGGTGGCTACACCTTC. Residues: CASSQVGRGIGGYTF.

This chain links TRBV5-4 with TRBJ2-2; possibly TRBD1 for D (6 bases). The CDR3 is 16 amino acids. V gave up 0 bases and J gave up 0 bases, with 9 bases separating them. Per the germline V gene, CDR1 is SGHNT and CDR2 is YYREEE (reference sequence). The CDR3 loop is CASSLASGANTGELFF. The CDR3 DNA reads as TGTGCCAGCAGCTTGGCCTCAGGGGCGAACACCGGGGAGCTGTTTTTT.

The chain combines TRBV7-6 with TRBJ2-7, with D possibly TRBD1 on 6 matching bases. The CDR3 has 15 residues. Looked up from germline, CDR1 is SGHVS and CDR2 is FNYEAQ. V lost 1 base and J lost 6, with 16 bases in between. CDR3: CASSLVRTVSGEQYF. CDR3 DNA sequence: TGTGCCAGCAGCTTAGTTCGGACAGTATCCGGCGAGCAGTACTTC.

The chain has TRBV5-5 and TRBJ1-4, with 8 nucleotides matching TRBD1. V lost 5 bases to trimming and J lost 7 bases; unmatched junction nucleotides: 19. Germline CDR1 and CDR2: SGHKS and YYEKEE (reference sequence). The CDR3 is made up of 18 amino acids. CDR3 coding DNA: TGTGCCAGCAGTCACCCAGGGGGCCGAAACAGCCGGGGTGAAAAACTGTTTTTT. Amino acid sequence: CASSHPGGRNSRGEKLFF.

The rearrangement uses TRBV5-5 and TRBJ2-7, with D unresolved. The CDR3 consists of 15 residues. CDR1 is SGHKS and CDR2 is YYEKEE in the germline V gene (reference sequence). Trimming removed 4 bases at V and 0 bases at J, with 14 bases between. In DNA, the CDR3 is TGTGCCAGCAGCGCCTGGGCAGCCTTCTCCTACGAGCAGTACTTC. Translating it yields CASSAWAAFSYEQYF. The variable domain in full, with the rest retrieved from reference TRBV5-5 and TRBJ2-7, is DAGVTQSPTHLIKTRGQQVTLRCSPISGHKSVSWYQQVLGQGPQFIFQYYEKEERGRGNFPDRFSARQFPNYSSELNVNALLLGDSALYLCASSAWAAFSYEQYFGPGTRLTVT.

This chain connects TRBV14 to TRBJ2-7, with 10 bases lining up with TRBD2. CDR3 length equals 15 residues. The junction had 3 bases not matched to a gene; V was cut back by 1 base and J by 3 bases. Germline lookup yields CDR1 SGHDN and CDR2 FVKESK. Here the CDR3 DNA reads TGTGCCAGCAGCCAAGCTAGCGGGGGCCTCTACGAGCAGTACTTC. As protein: CASSQASGGLYEQYF.

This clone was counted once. The CDR3 DNA sequence: TGTGCCAGTAGTATGGGGACAGGTTACTACGAGCAGTACTTC. It encodes CASSMGTGYYEQYF. The V and J genes are TRBV19 and TRBJ2-7; TRBD1 matches at 8 bases. CDR3 size: 14 residues. The germline gives CDR1 LNHDA, CDR2 SQIVND (reference sequence). Trimming cost V 3 bases and J 3 bases; bases outside gene matches: 4.

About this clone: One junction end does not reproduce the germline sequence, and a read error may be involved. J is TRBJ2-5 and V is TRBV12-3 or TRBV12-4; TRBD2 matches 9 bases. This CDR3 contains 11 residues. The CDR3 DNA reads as TGTGCCAGCAAGCTAGCGGGGCCGAAGCACTTC. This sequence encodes CASKLAGPKHF.

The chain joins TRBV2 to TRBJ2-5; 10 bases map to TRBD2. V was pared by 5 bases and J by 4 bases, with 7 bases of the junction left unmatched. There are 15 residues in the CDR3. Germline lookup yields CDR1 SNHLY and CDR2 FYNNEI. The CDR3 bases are TGTGCCAGCAGTCGAAGCGGGGGGGCTGGAGAGACCCAGTACTTC. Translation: CASSRSGGAGETQYF.

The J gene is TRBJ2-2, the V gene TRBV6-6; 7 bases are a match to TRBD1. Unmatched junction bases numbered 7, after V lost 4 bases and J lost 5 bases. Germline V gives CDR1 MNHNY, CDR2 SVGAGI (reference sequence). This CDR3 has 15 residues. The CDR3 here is CASSSTGVGTGELFF. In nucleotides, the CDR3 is TGTGCCAGCAGTTCCACAGGGGTGGGGACCGGGGAGCTGTTTTTT.

The CDR3 DNA sequence: TGTGCCAGCAGCGGGGTAGGGTATGGCTACACCTTC. Encoded protein: CASSGVGYGYTF. The chain joins TRBV6-5 to TRBJ1-2; no definite D call. Germline V gives CDR1 MNHEY, CDR2 SVGAGI. Deletions cut 6 bases from V and 5 bases from J, with 10 bases between. This CDR3 has 12 residues.

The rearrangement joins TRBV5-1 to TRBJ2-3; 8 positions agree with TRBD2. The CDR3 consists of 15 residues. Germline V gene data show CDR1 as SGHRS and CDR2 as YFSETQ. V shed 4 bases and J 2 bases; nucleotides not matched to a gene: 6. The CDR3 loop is CASSMTSANTDTQYF. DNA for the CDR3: TGCGCCAGCAGCATGACTAGCGCAAACACAGATACGCAGTATTTT.

The chain's CDR3 is CASRPRTGAPSDEQYF. The DNA for the CDR3 is TGTGCCAGTAGACCAAGGACAGGGGCCCCGTCTGACGAGCAGTACTTC. The genes are TRBV19 and TRBJ2-7; 9 bases align to TRBD1. The CDR3 is 16 amino acids. Germline V gene lookup returns CDR1 LNHDA and CDR2 SQIVND (reference sequence). V shed 6 bases and J 5 bases; nucleotides not matched to a gene: 14.

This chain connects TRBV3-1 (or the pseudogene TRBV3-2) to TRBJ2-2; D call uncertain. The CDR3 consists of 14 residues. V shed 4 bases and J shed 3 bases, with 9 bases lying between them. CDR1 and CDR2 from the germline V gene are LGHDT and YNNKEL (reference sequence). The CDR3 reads CASSRFTYTGELFF. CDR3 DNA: TGTGCCAGCAGCCGATTTACATACACCGGGGAGCTGTTTTTT.

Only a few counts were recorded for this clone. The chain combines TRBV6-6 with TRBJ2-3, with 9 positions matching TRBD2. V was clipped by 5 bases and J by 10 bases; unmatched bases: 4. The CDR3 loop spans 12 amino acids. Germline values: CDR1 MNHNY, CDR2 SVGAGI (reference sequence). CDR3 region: CASSAVAGAQYF. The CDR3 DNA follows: TGTGCCAGCAGTGCTGTAGCGGGGGCGCAGTATTTT.

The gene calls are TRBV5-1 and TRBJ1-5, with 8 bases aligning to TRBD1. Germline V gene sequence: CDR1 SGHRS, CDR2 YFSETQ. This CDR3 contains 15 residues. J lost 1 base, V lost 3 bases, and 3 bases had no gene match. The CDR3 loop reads CASSWTGNSNQPQHF. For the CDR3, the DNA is TGCGCCAGCAGCTGGACAGGGAACAGCAATCAGCCCCAGCATTTT. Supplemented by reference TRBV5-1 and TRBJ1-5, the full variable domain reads KAGVTQTPRYLIKTRGQQVTLSCSPISGHRSVSWYQQTPGQGLQFLFEYFSETQRNKGNFPGRFSGRQFSNSRSEMNVSTLELGDSALYLCASSWTGNSNQPQHFGDGTRLSIL.

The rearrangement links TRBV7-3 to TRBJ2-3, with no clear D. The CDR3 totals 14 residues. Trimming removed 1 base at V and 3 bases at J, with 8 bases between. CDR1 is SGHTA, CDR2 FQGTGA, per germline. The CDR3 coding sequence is TGTGCCAGCAGCTTAATCGGAGCAACAGATACGCAGTATTTT. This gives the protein CASSLIGATDTQYF.

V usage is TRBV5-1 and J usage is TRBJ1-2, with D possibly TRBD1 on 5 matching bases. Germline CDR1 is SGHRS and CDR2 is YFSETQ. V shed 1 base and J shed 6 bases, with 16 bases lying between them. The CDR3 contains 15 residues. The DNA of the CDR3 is TGCGCCAGCAGCTTGCTCCTTGACAGATTCGATGGCTACACCTTC. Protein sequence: CASSLLLDRFDGYTF.

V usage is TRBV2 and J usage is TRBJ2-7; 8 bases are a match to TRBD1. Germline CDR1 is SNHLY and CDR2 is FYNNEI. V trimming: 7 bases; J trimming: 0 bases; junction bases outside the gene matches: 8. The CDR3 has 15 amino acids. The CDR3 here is CASTPRDRSSYEQYF. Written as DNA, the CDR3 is TGTGCCAGCACCCCCCGGGACAGGAGCTCCTACGAGCAGTACTTC.

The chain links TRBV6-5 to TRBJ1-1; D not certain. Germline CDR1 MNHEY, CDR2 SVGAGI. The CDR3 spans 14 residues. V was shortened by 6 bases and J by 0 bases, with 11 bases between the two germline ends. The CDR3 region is CASRASGMNTEAFF. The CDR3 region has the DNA TGTGCCAGCAGGGCCAGCGGCATGAACACTGAAGCTTTCTTT.

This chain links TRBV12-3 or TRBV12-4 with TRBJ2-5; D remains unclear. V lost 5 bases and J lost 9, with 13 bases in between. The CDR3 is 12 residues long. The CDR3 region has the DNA TGTGCCAGCAGTCCGACCGGCGAGGCCCAGTACTTC. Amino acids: CASSPTGEAQYF.

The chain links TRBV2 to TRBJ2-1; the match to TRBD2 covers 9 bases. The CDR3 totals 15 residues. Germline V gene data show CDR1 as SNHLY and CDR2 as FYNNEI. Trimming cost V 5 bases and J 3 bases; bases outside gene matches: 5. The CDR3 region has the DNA TGTGCCAGCAGTTCTAGCGGGGCGATCTACAATGAGCAGTTCTTC. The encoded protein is CASSSSGAIYNEQFF.